The next 15 T cell receptor beta chains were all read from a single sample in a study of T cells in Graves' hyperthyroidism and ophthalmopathy. TCR beta CDR3 regions were amplified from RNA transcripts. First-round RT-PCR with HTBI primers amplified the TCR CDR3 region. Each CDR3 protein is one row after TCRdb ran MiXCR on the multiplex PCR reads. This sample carries 350,000 to 400,000 distinct CDR3 sequences, approximately 15% of them seen once, and the ten largest clones take around a third. Sequenced material: blood. The receptors shown here come from a woman aged 25 to 39 with Graves' hyperthyroidism.

This clonotype occurred many times. The chain employs TRBV7-9 and TRBJ2-7; the match to TRBD1 covers 7 bases. J was trimmed by 2 bases and V by 3 bases; bases with no gene match: 4. The CDR3 totals 14 residues. CDR1 is SEHNR and CDR2 is FQNEAQ in the germline V gene (reference sequence). DNA of the CDR3: TGTGCCAGCAGCTTCGAGGGGGCTGCCTACGAGCAGTACTTC. Translation gives CASSFEGAAYEQYF. Complete variable domain (other parts from reference TRBV7-9 and TRBJ2-7): DTGVSQNPRHKITKRGQNVTFRCDPISEHNRLYWYRQTLGQGPEFLTYFQNEAQLEKSRLLSDRFSAERPKGSFSTLEIQRTEQGDSAMYLCASSFEGAAYEQYFGPGTRLTVT.

This clonotype has at least ten counts. The chain carries TRBV24-1 and TRBJ1-5, with TRBD1 matching over 8 bases. The ends lost 2 bases at V and 5 bases at J; junction bases unmatched: 7. Germline-derived CDR1 and CDR2 are KGHDR and SFDVKD. This CDR3 contains 16 residues. The chain's CDR3 is CATSDSRTGKYQPQHF. The CDR3 bases are TGTGCCACCAGTGATTCTCGGACAGGGAAATATCAGCCCCAGCATTTT.

The rearrangement links TRBV4-1 to TRBJ2-1, with 11 bases identical to TRBD2. The CDR3 spans 16 residues. Germline V lookup: CDR1 MGHRA, CDR2 YSYEKL. The V segment lost 4 bases and the J segment 4 bases; nucleotides outside the gene matches: 6. This CDR3 reads CASSPSLAGGYNEQFF. CDR3 DNA sequence: TGCGCCAGCAGCCCTTCCCTAGCGGGAGGATACAATGAGCAGTTCTTC.

This clonotype was seen at least ten times. This chain joins TRBV18 and TRBJ1-1; D ambiguous. This CDR3 is 13 amino acids long. Germline CDR1 and CDR2: KGHSH and LQKENI. The V end was cut by 10 bases, the J end by 2 bases, with 14 bases between. CDR3 loop: CATRSVRNTEAFF. Written as DNA, the CDR3 is TGTGCCACCCGAAGTGTGCGTAACACTGAAGCTTTCTTT.

V is TRBV20-1 and J is TRBJ1-5; perhaps TRBD1 as D (6 bases). The CDR3 totals 17 residues. Per the germline V gene, CDR1 is DFQATT and CDR2 is SNEGSKA (reference sequence). V lost 0 bases, J lost 1 base, and 16 bases lay in between. CDR3 sequence reads: CSAREIKGGMSNQPQHF. For the CDR3, the DNA is TGCAGTGCTAGAGAAATAAAGGGGGGGATGAGCAATCAGCCCCAGCATTTT.

This clonotype has a count of ten or more. The V gene is TRBV27, the J gene TRBJ2-7; the match to TRBD1 covers 9 bases. Germline assignment: CDR1 MNHEY and CDR2 SMNVEV (reference sequence). The CDR3 length is 15 residues. V lost 5 bases and J lost 5; bases outside the gene matches: 10. The CDR3, as DNA: TGTGCCAGCAGTGCCCCCGGGACAGGGATTAACGAGCAGTACTTC. Amino acids: CASSAPGTGINEQYF.

This clonotype has a count of ten or more. The chain carries TRBV12-3 or TRBV12-4 and TRBJ2-1; unclear D gene. V gave up 3 bases and J gave up 5 bases, with 8 bases separating them. The length of the CDR3 is 13 residues. The CDR3 DNA follows: TGTGCCAGCAGTTTTGTGGAAAACAATGAGCAGTTCTTC. This translates into CASSFVENNEQFF.

This clonotype was detected ten times or more. This CDR3 is CASSEAPGQGSTEAFF. The CDR3 nucleotides read TGTGCCAGCAGTGAAGCTCCGGGACAGGGGTCCACTGAAGCTTTCTTT. The chain couples TRBV6-1 to TRBJ1-1; the match to TRBD1 covers 10 bases. V shed 0 bases and J 4 bases; nucleotides not matched to a gene: 5. CDR3 size: 16 residues. The germline gives CDR1 MNHNS, CDR2 SASEGT.

V usage is TRBV19 and J usage is TRBJ1-1; D is undetermined. Between the trimmed V and J ends, which lost 7 bases and 0 bases, there was a span of 15 bases. From germline, CDR1 is LNHDA and CDR2 SQIVND (reference sequence). The CDR3 length is 15 residues. CDR3 in DNA: TGTGCCAGTACCCCCTCAGGTAATCTGAACACTGAAGCTTTCTTT. Its translation is CASTPSGNLNTEAFF.

In this sample, this clonotype turned up many times. This rearrangement joins TRBV5-1 to TRBJ2-7; possible D gene TRBD1, 7 bases. Trimming stripped 0 bases from V and 2 bases from J, with 15 bases between. Germline V gene data show CDR1 as SGHRS and CDR2 as YFSETQ. This CDR3 has 16 residues. The CDR3, as DNA: TGCGCCAGCAGCTTGGCCACGGCAGGGGGGACCTACGAGCAGTACTTC. It specifies CASSLATAGGTYEQYF. Based on the CDR3 plus reference TRBV5-1 and TRBJ2-7, the full variable domain is KAGVTQTPRYLIKTRGQQVTLSCSPISGHRSVSWYQQTPGQGLQFLFEYFSETQRNKGNFPGRFSGRQFSNSRSEMNVSTLELGDSALYLCASSLATAGGTYEQYFGPGTRLTVT.

This clonotype occurred a few times. This chain's CDR3 is CASSPGTMNNEQFF. In nucleotides, the CDR3 is TGTGCCAGCAGCCCCGGGACAATGAACAATGAGCAGTTCTTC. J is TRBJ2-1 and V is TRBV5-4; D possibly corresponds to TRBD1 (6 bases). Germline CDR1 SGHNT, CDR2 YYREEE (reference sequence). The CDR3 contains 14 residues. V was cut by 4 bases and J by 5 bases, with 13 bases left in between.

This clonotype turned up a few times. The V gene is TRBV7-9, the J gene TRBJ1-5; possible D gene TRBD1, 6 bases. Germline V gives CDR1 SEHNR, CDR2 FQNEAQ (reference sequence). Trimming cost V 5 bases and J 0 bases, with 11 bases left between them. This CDR3 contains 15 residues. The CDR3 spells CASSAGTTSNQPQHF. The DNA of the CDR3 is TGTGCCAGCAGCGCCGGGACAACTAGCAATCAGCCCCAGCATTTT.

This clonotype was detected only once. This chain uses TRBV11-3 with TRBJ2-2; D uncertain. Germline V gene data show CDR1 as SGHNT and CDR2 as YENEEA. The CDR3 is made up of 15 amino acids. Deletions cut 1 base from V and 1 base from J, with 7 bases between. The DNA of the CDR3 is TGTGCCAGCAGCTTAGGGGCCGAGAACACCGGGGAGCTGTTTTTT. Translation gives CASSLGAENTGELFF.

The chain employs TRBV2 and TRBJ2-1; D may be TRBD1 (5 bases). V was shortened by 6 bases and J by 4 bases, with 16 bases between the two germline ends. The V gene's germline CDR1 is SNHLY and CDR2 FYNNEI. The CDR3 spans 15 residues. CDR3 sequence (DNA): TGTGCCAGCAGCTCTCTTCAGGGTGGATACAATGAGCAGTTCTTC. It is translated as CASSSLQGGYNEQFF.

The rearrangement uses TRBV25-1 and TRBJ1-4; the D gene is possibly TRBD1 (6 bases). Germline CDR1 reads MGHDK; CDR2 reads SYGVNS. The CDR3 is 19 amino acids. Trimming removed 1 base from V and 2 bases from J, with 20 bases in between. CDR3 region: CASSESVRRGGATNEKLFF. The CDR3 DNA sequence: TGTGCCAGCAGTGAATCTGTTAGGCGTGGGGGCGCGACTAATGAAAAACTGTTTTTT.